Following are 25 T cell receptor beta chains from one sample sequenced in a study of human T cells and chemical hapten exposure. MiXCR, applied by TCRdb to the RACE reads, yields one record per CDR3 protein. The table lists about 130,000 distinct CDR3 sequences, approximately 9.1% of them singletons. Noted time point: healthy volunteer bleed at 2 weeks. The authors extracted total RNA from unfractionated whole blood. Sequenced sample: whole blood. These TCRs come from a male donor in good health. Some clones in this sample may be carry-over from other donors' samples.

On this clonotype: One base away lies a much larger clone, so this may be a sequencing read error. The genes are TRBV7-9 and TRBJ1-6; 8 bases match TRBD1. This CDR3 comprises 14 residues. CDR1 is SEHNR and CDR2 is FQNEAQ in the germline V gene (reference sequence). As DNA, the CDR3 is TGTGCCAGCAGATCGGACAGGGATAATTCACTCCTCCACTTT. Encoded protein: CASRSDRDNSLLHF.

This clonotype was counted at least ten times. The CDR3 region has the DNA TGTGCCAGCTCAAGACAGCAGAACACTGAAGCTTTCTTT. It encodes CASSRQQNTEAFF. The chain is built from TRBV6-2 or TRBV6-3 and TRBJ1-1; D is perhaps TRBD1 (5 bases). Trimming left V 8 bases short and J 1 base short, with 11 bases between. The length of the CDR3 is 13 residues. Germline V gene sequence: CDR1 MNHEY, CDR2 SVGEGT.

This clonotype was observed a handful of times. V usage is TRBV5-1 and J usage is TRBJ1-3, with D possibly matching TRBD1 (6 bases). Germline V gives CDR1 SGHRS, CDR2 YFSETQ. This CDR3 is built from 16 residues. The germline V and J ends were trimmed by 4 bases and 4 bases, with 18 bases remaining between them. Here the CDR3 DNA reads TGCGCCAGCAGCCTGGGACAACCCGGCGTGGGAAACACCATATATTTT. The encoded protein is CASSLGQPGVGNTIYF.

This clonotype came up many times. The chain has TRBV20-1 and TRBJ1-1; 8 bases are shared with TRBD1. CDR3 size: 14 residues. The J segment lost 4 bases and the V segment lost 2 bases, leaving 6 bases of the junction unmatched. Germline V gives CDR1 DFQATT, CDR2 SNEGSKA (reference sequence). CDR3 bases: TGCAGTGCTAGACAGGGGGCCTGGGGCACTGAAGCTTTCTTT. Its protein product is CSARQGAWGTEAFF.

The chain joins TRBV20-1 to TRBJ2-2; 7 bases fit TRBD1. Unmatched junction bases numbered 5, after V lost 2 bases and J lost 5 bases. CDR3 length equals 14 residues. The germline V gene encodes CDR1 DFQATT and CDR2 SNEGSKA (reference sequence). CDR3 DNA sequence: TGCAGTGCTAGAAAGGAACAGGGGACCGGGGAGCTGTTTTTT. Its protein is CSARKEQGTGELFF.

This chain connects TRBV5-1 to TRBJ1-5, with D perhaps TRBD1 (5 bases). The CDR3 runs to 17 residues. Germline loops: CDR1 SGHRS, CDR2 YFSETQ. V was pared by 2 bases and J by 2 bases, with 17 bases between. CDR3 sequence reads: CASSFPRTGTGNQPQHF. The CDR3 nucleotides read TGCGCCAGCAGCTTCCCCCGTACGGGGACGGGCAATCAGCCCCAGCATTTT.

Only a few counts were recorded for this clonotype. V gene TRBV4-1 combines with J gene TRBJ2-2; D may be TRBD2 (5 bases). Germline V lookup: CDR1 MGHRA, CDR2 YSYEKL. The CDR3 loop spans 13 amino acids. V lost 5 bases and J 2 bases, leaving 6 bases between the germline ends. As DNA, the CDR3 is TGCGCCAGCAGCGGGAGAAACACCGGGGAGCTGTTTTTT. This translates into CASSGRNTGELFF.

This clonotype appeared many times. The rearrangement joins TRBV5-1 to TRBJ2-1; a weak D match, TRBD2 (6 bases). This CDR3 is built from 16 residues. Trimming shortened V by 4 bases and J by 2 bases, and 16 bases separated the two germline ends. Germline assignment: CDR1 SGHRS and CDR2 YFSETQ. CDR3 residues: CASSPDLGRTYNEQFF. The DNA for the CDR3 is TGCGCCAGCAGCCCTGATTTGGGGAGGACCTACAATGAGCAGTTCTTC.

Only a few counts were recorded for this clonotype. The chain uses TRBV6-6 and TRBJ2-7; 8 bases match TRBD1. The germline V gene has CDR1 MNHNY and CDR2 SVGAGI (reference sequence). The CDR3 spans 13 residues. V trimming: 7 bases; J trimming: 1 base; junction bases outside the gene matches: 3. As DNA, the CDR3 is TGTGCCAGCACCGGGACAGGATCCTACGAGCAGTACTTC. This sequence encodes CASTGTGSYEQYF.

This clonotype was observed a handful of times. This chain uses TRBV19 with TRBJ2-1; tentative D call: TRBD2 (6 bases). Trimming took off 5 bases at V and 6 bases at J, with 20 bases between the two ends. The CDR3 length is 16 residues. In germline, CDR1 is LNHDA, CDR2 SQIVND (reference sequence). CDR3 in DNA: TGTGCCAGTAGTTCGGGCCCGGGAGCCCTCTTCAATGAGCAGTTCTTC. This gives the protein CASSSGPGALFNEQFF.

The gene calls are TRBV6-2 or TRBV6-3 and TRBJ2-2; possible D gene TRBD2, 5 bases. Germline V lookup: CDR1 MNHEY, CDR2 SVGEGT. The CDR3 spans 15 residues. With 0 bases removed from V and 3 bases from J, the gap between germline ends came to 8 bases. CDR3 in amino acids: CASSYSRADTGELFF. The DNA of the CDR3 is TGTGCCAGCAGTTACTCGAGGGCGGACACCGGGGAGCTGTTTTTT.

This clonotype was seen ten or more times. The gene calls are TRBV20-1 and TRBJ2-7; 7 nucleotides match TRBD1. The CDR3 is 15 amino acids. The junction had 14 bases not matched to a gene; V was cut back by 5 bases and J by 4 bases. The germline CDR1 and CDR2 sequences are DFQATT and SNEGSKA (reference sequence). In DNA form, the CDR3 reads TGCAGTGCTGTGGACAGGACAAAGCGCTGGTACGAGCAGTACTTC. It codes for CSAVDRTKRWYEQYF.

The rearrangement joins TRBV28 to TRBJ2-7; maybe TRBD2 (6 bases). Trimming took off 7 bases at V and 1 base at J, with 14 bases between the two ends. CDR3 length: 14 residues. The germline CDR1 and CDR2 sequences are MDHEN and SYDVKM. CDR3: CASNTGTRSYEQYF. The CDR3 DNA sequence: TGTGCCAGCAATACCGGGACTCGTTCCTACGAGCAGTACTTC.

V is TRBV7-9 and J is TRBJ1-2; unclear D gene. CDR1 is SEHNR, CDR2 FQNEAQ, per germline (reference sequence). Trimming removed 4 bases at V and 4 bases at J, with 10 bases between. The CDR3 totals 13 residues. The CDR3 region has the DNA TGTGCCAGCAGCTCCGGCCCCGTCTATGGCTACACCTTC. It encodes CASSSGPVYGYTF.

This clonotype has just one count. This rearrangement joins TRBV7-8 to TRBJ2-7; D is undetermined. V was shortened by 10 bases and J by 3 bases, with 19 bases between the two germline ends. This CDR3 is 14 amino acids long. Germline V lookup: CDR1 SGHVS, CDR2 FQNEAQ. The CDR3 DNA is TGTGCCAACAGTTCCAAAGCCTTGGGCTACGAGCAGTACTTC. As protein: CANSSKALGYEQYF.

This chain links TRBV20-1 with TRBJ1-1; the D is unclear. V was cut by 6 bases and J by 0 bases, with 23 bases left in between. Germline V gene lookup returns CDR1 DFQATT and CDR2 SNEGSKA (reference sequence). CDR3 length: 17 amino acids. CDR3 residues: CSALKVYSAVMNTEAFF. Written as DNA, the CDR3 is TGCAGTGCCCTGAAAGTTTATAGCGCAGTCATGAACACTGAAGCTTTCTTT.

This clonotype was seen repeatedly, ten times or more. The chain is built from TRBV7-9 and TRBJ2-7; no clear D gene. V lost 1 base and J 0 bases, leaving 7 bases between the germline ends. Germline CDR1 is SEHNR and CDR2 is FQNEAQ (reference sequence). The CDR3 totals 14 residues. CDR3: CASSLVAASYEQYF. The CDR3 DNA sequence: TGTGCCAGCAGCTTAGTGGCAGCCTCCTACGAGCAGTACTTC.

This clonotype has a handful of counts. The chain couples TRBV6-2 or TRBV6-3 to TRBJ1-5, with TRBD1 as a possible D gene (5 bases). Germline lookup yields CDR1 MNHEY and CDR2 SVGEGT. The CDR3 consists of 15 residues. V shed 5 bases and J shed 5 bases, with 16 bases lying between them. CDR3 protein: CASSTPGRVDQPQHF. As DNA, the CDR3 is TGTGCCAGCAGTACCCCGGGCAGGGTCGATCAGCCCCAGCATTTT.

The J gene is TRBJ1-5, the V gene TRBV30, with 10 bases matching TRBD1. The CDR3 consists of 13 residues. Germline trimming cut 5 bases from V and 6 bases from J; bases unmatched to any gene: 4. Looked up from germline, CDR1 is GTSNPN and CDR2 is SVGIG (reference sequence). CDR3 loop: CAWGTGVTQPQHF. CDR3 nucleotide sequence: TGTGCCTGGGGGACAGGGGTAACTCAGCCCCAGCATTTT.

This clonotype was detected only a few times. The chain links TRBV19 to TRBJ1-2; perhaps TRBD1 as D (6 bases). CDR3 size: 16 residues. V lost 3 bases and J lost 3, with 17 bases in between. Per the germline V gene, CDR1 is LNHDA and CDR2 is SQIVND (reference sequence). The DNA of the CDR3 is TGTGCCAGTAGTATCGCCTTCGGGACACGGGACTATGGCTACACCTTC. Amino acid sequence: CASSIAFGTRDYGYTF. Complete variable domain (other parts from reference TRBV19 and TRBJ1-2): DGGITQSPKYLFRKEGQNVTLSCEQNLNHDAMYWYRQDPGQGLRLIYYSQIVNDFQKGDIAEGYSVSREKKESFPLTVTSAQKNPTAFYLCASSIAFGTRDYGYTFGSGTRLTVV.

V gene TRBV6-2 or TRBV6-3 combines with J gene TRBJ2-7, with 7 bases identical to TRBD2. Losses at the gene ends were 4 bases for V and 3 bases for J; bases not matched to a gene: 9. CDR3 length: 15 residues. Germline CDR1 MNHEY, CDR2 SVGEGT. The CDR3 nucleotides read TGTGCCAGCAGTTCCAACAGCGGGAACCTCTACGAGCAGTACTTC. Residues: CASSSNSGNLYEQYF.

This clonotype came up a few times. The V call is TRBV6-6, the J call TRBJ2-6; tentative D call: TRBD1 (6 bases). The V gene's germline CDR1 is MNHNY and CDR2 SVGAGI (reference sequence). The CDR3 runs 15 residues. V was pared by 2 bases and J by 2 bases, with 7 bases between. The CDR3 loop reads CASSYGGAGANVLTF. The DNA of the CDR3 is TGTGCCAGCAGTTACGGGGGCGCTGGGGCCAACGTCCTGACTTTC.

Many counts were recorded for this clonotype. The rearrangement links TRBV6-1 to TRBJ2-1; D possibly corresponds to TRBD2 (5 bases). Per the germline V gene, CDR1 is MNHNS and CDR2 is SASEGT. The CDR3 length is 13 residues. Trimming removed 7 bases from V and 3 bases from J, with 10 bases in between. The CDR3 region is CASTTRGYNEQFF. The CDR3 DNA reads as TGTGCCAGCACCACTCGGGGCTACAATGAGCAGTTCTTC.

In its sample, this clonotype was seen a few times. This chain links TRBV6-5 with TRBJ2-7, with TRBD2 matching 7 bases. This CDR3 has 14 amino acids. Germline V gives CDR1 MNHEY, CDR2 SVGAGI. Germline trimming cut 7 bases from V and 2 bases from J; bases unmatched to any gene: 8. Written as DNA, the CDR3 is TGTGCCAGCACCCCGGGGGAGGGGACCTACGAGCAGTACTTC. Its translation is CASTPGEGTYEQYF.

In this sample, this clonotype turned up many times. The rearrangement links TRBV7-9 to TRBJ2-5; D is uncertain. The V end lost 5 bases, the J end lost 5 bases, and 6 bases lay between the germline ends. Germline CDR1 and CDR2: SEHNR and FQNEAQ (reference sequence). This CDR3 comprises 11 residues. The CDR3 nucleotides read TGTGCCAGCAGCCCCAGTGAGACCCAGTACTTC. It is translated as CASSPSETQYF.